One sample yielded the 30 T cell receptor beta chains listed below, sequenced in a study of blood T cell repertoires in COVID-19. Sequencing used immunoSEQ multiplex PCR; TCRdb keeps in-frame clones, though not all of them. The table lists approximately 200,000 clones, around 80% of them singletons. Sequencing was carried out using peripheral blood. These receptors were obtained from a woman older than 75 with acute or convalescent COVID-19.

The rearrangement uses TRBV3-1 (or the pseudogene TRBV3-2) and TRBJ1-1; 8 positions agree with TRBD1. Looked up from germline, CDR1 is LGHDT and CDR2 is YNNKEL (reference sequence). J lost 4 bases, V lost 8 bases, and 9 bases had no gene match. The CDR3 runs 14 residues. In DNA form, the CDR3 reads TGTGCCAGCGGAGCCCGACAGGGGAGCACTGAAGCTTTCTTT. This sequence encodes CASGARQGSTEAFF.

The chain uses TRBV27 and TRBJ1-2; the D gene is possibly TRBD1 (5 bases). This CDR3 has 14 residues. Germline CDR1 MNHEY, CDR2 SMNVEV (reference sequence). Trimming took off 9 bases at V and 4 bases at J, with 18 bases between the two ends. DNA for the CDR3: TGTGCCAGTTGGGGGGAGGAAGAGGGCTATGGCTACACCTTC. Protein sequence: CASWGEEEGYGYTF.

The genes are TRBV6-1 and TRBJ1-2, with 8 positions matching TRBD1. This CDR3 has 17 residues. With 4 bases clipped from V and 4 bases from J, the junction kept 14 bases outside the gene matches. The germline gives CDR1 MNHNS, CDR2 SASEGT. Here the CDR3 reads CASSAPGGSHMTYGYTF. The DNA of the CDR3 is TGTGCCAGCAGTGCACCAGGGGGCTCTCACATGACCTATGGCTACACCTTC.

The chain recombines TRBV3-1 (or the pseudogene TRBV3-2) with TRBJ1-6; tentatively, D is TRBD1 (6 bases). The CDR3 sequence is 14 residues long. Trimming stripped 6 bases from V and 7 bases from J, with 13 bases between. Germline CDR1 LGHDT, CDR2 YNNKEL (reference sequence). CDR3 bases: TGTGCCAGCAGTTCAGGGGTCCTAAATTCACCCCTCCACTTT. It is translated as CASSSGVLNSPLHF.

The V call is TRBV7-9, the J call TRBJ1-4; TRBD1 matches at 7 bases. Per the germline V gene, CDR1 is SEHNR and CDR2 is FQNEAQ (reference sequence). Unmatched junction bases numbered 6, after V lost 3 bases and J lost 5 bases. The CDR3 has 15 residues. The CDR3 loop reads CASSFPTGPNEKLFF. The CDR3 DNA sequence: TGTGCCAGCAGCTTCCCGACAGGGCCGAATGAAAAACTGTTTTTT.

There are a few counts of this clone. J is TRBJ2-5 and V is TRBV19; no reliable D call. Trimming removed 0 bases at V and 1 base at J, with 9 bases between. Germline V gene lookup returns CDR1 LNHDA and CDR2 SQIVND (reference sequence). CDR3 length: 15 amino acids. The CDR3 is CASSIDTDIQETQYF. CDR3 bases: TGTGCCAGTAGTATAGACACAGATATCCAAGAGACCCAGTACTTC.

The chain has TRBV27 and TRBJ1-2, with a tentative D call TRBD1 (6 bases). Germline V gene sequence: CDR1 MNHEY, CDR2 SMNVEV (reference sequence). Trimming took off 6 bases at V and 4 bases at J, with 18 bases between the two ends. The CDR3 contains 15 residues. This CDR3 reads CASSPTKGGVYGYTF. In nucleotides, the CDR3 is TGTGCCAGCAGCCCAACTAAGGGGGGGGTCTATGGCTACACCTTC.

This chain connects TRBV7-8 to TRBJ1-1, with unresolved D. Germline CDR1 and CDR2: SGHVS and FQNEAQ. The CDR3 covers 16 residues. The ends were cut back, 2 bases at V and 1 base at J, with 14 bases in the middle. The CDR3 sequence: CASSLSPGLWNTEAFF. In DNA, the CDR3 is TGTGCCAGCAGCTTAAGTCCAGGCCTGTGGAACACTGAAGCTTTCTTT. Combining the CDR3 with reference TRBV7-8 and TRBJ1-1 gives the whole variable domain GAGVSQSPRYKVAKRGQDVALRCDPISGHVSLFWYQQALGQGPEFLTYFQNEAQLDKSGLPSDRFFAERPEGSVSTLKIQRTQQEDSAVYLCASSLSPGLWNTEAFFGQGTRLTVV.

The rearrangement links TRBV15 to TRBJ2-3; D is possibly TRBD2 (5 bases). V lost 5 bases and J lost 1, with 7 bases in between. The germline V gene has CDR1 LNHNV and CDR2 YYDKDF (reference sequence). This CDR3 is built from 13 residues. The CDR3 sequence is CATSPGGTDTQYF. Here the CDR3 DNA reads TGTGCCACCAGCCCCGGGGGCACAGATACGCAGTATTTT.

A few counts support this clone. V usage is TRBV6-6 and J usage is TRBJ1-5; 7 bases are shared with TRBD1. V shed 6 bases and J 3 bases; nucleotides not matched to a gene: 5. Germline V gene lookup returns CDR1 MNHNY and CDR2 SVGAGI (reference sequence). The CDR3 is 14 amino acids. Here the CDR3 reads CASRLQGHNQPQHF. DNA of the CDR3: TGTGCCAGCAGGCTACAGGGGCACAATCAGCCCCAGCATTTT.

V is TRBV7-3 and J is TRBJ2-3, with 9 bases that match TRBD2. This CDR3 is built from 15 residues. The germline CDR1 and CDR2 sequences are SGHTA and FQGTGA. J was trimmed by 2 bases and V by 4 bases; bases with no gene match: 4. The CDR3, as DNA: TGTGCCAGCAGCTGGGGACTAGCCCCCACAGATACGCAGTATTTT. Residues: CASSWGLAPTDTQYF.

The chain carries TRBV30 and TRBJ2-5; 9 nucleotides agree with TRBD2. Trimming at V came to 0 bases and at J to 6 bases, leaving 5 bases not matched to a gene. Germline CDR1 and CDR2: GTSNPN and SVGIG (reference sequence). This CDR3 has 14 amino acids. CDR3 bases: TGTGCCTGGAGTGTACCTAGCGGGGCCAAGACCCAGTACTTC. This gives the protein CAWSVPSGAKTQYF.

By sample fraction, this clone is medium-sized. Other DNA sequences in this specimen translate into the identical CDR3. The chain is built from TRBV6-5 and TRBJ1-1; 7 bases align to TRBD1. The J segment lost 1 base and the V segment lost 6 bases, leaving 2 bases of the junction unmatched. In germline, CDR1 is MNHEY, CDR2 SVGAGI. The CDR3 is made up of 13 amino acids. The CDR3 protein is CASSRGANTEAFF. DNA of the CDR3: TGTGCCAGCAGCAGGGGGGCGAACACTGAAGCTTTCTTT.

V gene TRBV10-3 combines with J gene TRBJ1-5; TRBD1 aligns across 8 bases. With V trimmed by 6 bases and J by 4 bases, 5 bases remained unmatched. In germline, CDR1 is ENHRY, CDR2 SYGVKD. CDR3 length: 14 amino acids. The CDR3 region has the DNA TGTGCCATCAGGGGGACAGGCGGGAATCAGCCCCAGCATTTT. It codes for CAIRGTGGNQPQHF.

Only a few counts were recorded for this clone. The chain has TRBV5-1 and TRBJ2-5; 10 bases are shared with TRBD1. CDR3 length: 16 residues. Germline CDR1 and CDR2: SGHRS and YFSETQ. The V segment lost 3 bases and the J segment 3 bases; nucleotides outside the gene matches: 8. Here the CDR3 DNA reads TGCGCCAGCAGCTCCTGGGACAGGGGAGGGGAAGAGACCCAGTACTTC. Residues: CASSSWDRGGEETQYF.

This chain joins TRBV3-1 (or the pseudogene TRBV3-2) and TRBJ1-2; 9 bases are a match to TRBD1. The CDR3 covers 14 residues. The germline CDR1 and CDR2 sequences are LGHDT and YNNKEL (reference sequence). The V gene end was trimmed by 7 bases and the J gene end by 8 bases; junction bases not matched to a gene: 11. This CDR3 is CASNPRDRDGGYTF. CDR3 DNA sequence: TGTGCCAGCAATCCCCGGGACAGGGATGGAGGCTACACCTTC.

The genes are TRBV9 and TRBJ2-5; 8 positions match TRBD2. The J segment lost 1 base and the V segment lost 3 bases, leaving 8 bases of the junction unmatched. CDR1 and CDR2 from the germline V gene are SGDLS and YYNGEE. The CDR3 has 16 amino acids. The CDR3 protein is CASSGRLASLQETQYF. For the CDR3, the DNA is TGTGCCAGCAGCGGGCGACTAGCGTCCCTCCAAGAGACCCAGTACTTC.

This chain connects TRBV30 to TRBJ2-3; D gene unclear. Germline V gives CDR1 GTSNPN, CDR2 SVGIG (reference sequence). This CDR3 is built from 12 residues. The germline V and J ends were trimmed by 2 bases and 6 bases, with 9 bases remaining between them. The CDR3 here is CAWSLLSDTQYF. CDR3 nucleotides: TGTGCCTGGAGTTTATTGTCTGATACGCAGTATTTT.

The genes are TRBV11-2 and TRBJ2-1, with 8 bases fitting TRBD2. The CDR3 runs 18 residues. CDR1 and CDR2 (germline): SGHAT, FQNNGV. Losses at the gene ends were 3 bases for V and 6 bases for J; bases not matched to a gene: 16. This chain's CDR3 is CASSFLPIAGRVANEQFF. The CDR3 nucleotides read TGTGCCAGCAGCTTCCTCCCAATAGCGGGACGGGTTGCCAATGAGCAGTTCTTC.

The CDR3 protein is CASSIDRDRGRSPLHF. The CDR3 coding sequence is TGTGCCAGTAGTATAGACCGGGACAGGGGGCGATCACCCCTCCACTTT. V and J are TRBV19 and TRBJ1-6; 12 bases fit TRBD1. The CDR3 has 16 amino acids. From germline, CDR1 is LNHDA and CDR2 SQIVND (reference sequence). Unmatched junction bases numbered 4, after V lost 0 bases and J lost 10 bases.

V and J are TRBV2 and TRBJ2-7; 12 bases agree with TRBD2. This CDR3 spans 14 amino acids. CDR1 is SNHLY, CDR2 FYNNEI, per germline. J was trimmed by 4 bases and V by 6 bases; bases with no gene match: 4. The CDR3 is CASRGLAGFYEQYF. The CDR3 DNA reads TGTGCCAGCAGAGGACTAGCGGGATTTTACGAGCAGTACTTC. Full variable domain (missing parts from reference TRBV2 and TRBJ2-7): EPEVTQTPSHQVTQMGQEVILRCVPISNHLYFYWYRQILGQKVEFLVSFYNNEISEKSEIFDDQFSVERPDGSNFTLKIRSTKLEDSAMYFCASRGLAGFYEQYFGPGTRLTVT.

The V call is TRBV12-3 or TRBV12-4, the J call TRBJ2-3; D is uncertain. V dropped 5 bases and J dropped 0 bases, with 3 bases sitting between them. The CDR3 is made up of 12 amino acids. The CDR3 bases are TGTGCCAGCAGTCAAAGCACAGATACGCAGTATTTT. This codes for CASSQSTDTQYF.

This sequence joins TRBV29-1 and TRBJ2-4; TRBD2 matches at 11 bases. This CDR3 contains 14 residues. The trim removed 6 bases at V and 1 base at J, leaving 2 bases unmatched. Per germline, CDR1 SQVTM and CDR2 ANQGSEA. As DNA, the CDR3 is TGCAGCGTGTTAGCGGGGGGGGCCAAAAACATTCAGTACTTC. Protein product: CSVLAGGAKNIQYF.

CDR3 sequence: CASSRRLAGDWGMGTDTQYF. CDR3 nucleotides: TGTGCCAGCAGCAGGAGACTAGCGGGAGATTGGGGTATGGGCACAGATACGCAGTATTTT. The chain recombines TRBV3-1 (or the pseudogene TRBV3-2) with TRBJ2-3; 12 bases are shared with TRBD2. Germline V lookup: CDR1 LGHDT, CDR2 YNNKEL (reference sequence). The CDR3 sequence is 20 residues long. J gave up 1 base and V 5 bases, and 16 bases lay outside the gene matches.

This chain joins TRBV11-2 and TRBJ2-3; TRBD2 matches at 11 bases. Per germline, CDR1 SGHAT and CDR2 FQNNGV. Trimming removed 3 bases from V and 5 bases from J; junction bases left unmatched: 4. The CDR3 length is 15 residues. In DNA form, the CDR3 reads TGTGCCAGCAGCTTTAGCGGGGGGGAGGGAGATACGCAGTATTTT. Its protein product is CASSFSGGEGDTQYF.

V usage is TRBV4-1 and J usage is TRBJ2-1, with TRBD2 identical over 8 bases. Germline CDR1 MGHRA, CDR2 YSYEKL. The CDR3 spans 17 residues. V was pared by 0 bases and J by 10 bases, with 14 bases of the junction left unmatched. The CDR3 DNA is TGCGCCAGCAGCCAAGAAGGGACGGGAGGGCCGGGCCGGGAGCAGTTCTTC. This encodes CASSQEGTGGPGREQFF.

About this clone: The identical CDR3 is also encoded by other nucleotide sequences in the sample. The chain carries TRBV7-2 and TRBJ2-2; D uncertain. V lost 1 base to trimming and J lost 1 base, with 4 bases between them. From germline, CDR1 is SGHTA and CDR2 FQGNSA. The CDR3 runs 14 residues. CDR3 region: CASSLGLNTGELFF. In nucleotides, the CDR3 is TGTGCCAGCAGCTTAGGTCTGAACACCGGGGAGCTGTTTTTT.

The chain couples TRBV4-1 to TRBJ2-5, with D unclear. V shed 2 bases and J shed 3 bases, with 7 bases lying between them. The CDR3 covers 13 residues. CDR1 is MGHRA, CDR2 YSYEKL, per germline. The CDR3 DNA reads as TGCGCCAGCAGCCAACGTCGGGAAGAGACCCAGTACTTC. It codes for CASSQRREETQYF.

This clone was counted between two and nine times. The chain uses TRBV5-1 and TRBJ2-5; TRBD1 aligns across 8 bases. Trimming removed 8 bases from V and 5 bases from J; junction bases left unmatched: 14. The CDR3 is 15 residues long. Looked up from germline, CDR1 is SGHRS and CDR2 is YFSETQ. The CDR3 DNA reads TGCGCCAGTACCCGGGGGACAGGTCAAACGGAGACCCAGTACTTC. Its protein is CASTRGTGQTETQYF.

The chain is built from TRBV30 and TRBJ1-2, with D uncertain. This CDR3 spans 16 amino acids. Germline-derived CDR1 and CDR2 are GTSNPN and SVGIG (reference sequence). The V gene lost 1 base and the J gene lost 3 bases, with 18 bases spanning the gap. The CDR3 DNA reads TGTGCCTGGAGTGGATCGGGATCCCCCGAGGACTATGGCTACACCTTC. It encodes CAWSGSGSPEDYGYTF.